This TCR beta chain was documented in a study of T-cell memory formation after mild COVID-19. Study-wide context: In these data, TCR clusters were largely donor specific. Overall study findings and caveats: A second wave expanding day 15 to 37 was CD4+-biased; contracting clones were balanced.

This clonotype was recorded at least ten times. The antigen remains unidentified. TCRdb called the 5' RACE reads again in MiXCR, with one record for every CDR3 protein. The sample records roughly 600,000 distinct CDR3 sequences, roughly 18% being singletons. Looked up from germline, CDR1 is SGHAT and CDR2 is FQNNGV. Trimming cost V 3 bases and J 4 bases; bases outside gene matches: 10. The length of the CDR3 is 16 residues. The clonotype originates from an adult woman who had mild COVID-19 (a few samples of this study predate the infection). Cell type and time point are not known. The sequenced sample was PBMCs or a T cell subset sorted from them (not recorded which). The chain is built from TRBV11-2 and TRBJ2-5, with TRBD1 matching 8 bases. CDR3 nucleotides: TGTGCCAGCAGCTTGGACAGGGTGCCTTCTCGAGAGACCCAGTACTTC. It codes for CASSLDRVPSRETQYF.